These T cell receptor beta chains were read from a single sample in a study of T cell responses to AZD1222 COVID-19 vaccine. The protocol was immunoSEQ multiplex PCR, while the TCRdb copy is restricted to in-frame clones and leaves out a portion. This table holds some 100,000 clones, around 87% found once. The source was peripheral blood, collected 28 days after the second AZD1222 dose. These receptor sequences come from an adult who received the AZD1222 COVID-19 vaccine. The CDR3 runs from the conserved cysteine through the conserved F or W. A D gene is named only where the DNA matches it firmly. Some rows mark clone size as missing; the rest say once, few, many or name a class of expanded clone.

CDR3nt: TGTGCCAGCAGTCCCCGGGACAGGGGTGAGGATGGCTACACCTTC
CDR3aa: CASSPRDRGEDGYTF
v_gene: TRBV6-5
abundance: .
d_gene: TRBD1
j_gene: TRBJ1-2

CDR3nt: TGTGCCAGCAGCGCCCTAGCGGGAGCTCGGGAGCAGTACTTC
CDR3aa: CASSALAGAREQYF
v_gene: TRBV3-1/TRBV3-2
abundance: .
d_gene: TRBD2
j_gene: TRBJ2-7

CDR3nt: TGTGCCAGCAGCTCAAGGACAGGGAGGTATGCCTATGGCTACACCTTC
CDR3aa: CASSSRTGRYAYGYTF
v_gene: TRBV5-8
abundance: .
d_gene: TRBD1
j_gene: TRBJ1-2

CDR3nt: TGTGCCAGCAGCTTAGGACAGGGACGGGACACTGAAGCTTTCTTT
CDR3aa: CASSLGQGRDTEAFF
v_gene: TRBV7-8
abundance: .
d_gene: TRBD1
j_gene: TRBJ1-1

CDR3nt: TGTGCCAGCTCACCCTTCGGACAGCAAACTAACTATGGCTACACCTTC
CDR3aa: CASSPFGQQTNYGYTF
v_gene: TRBV18
abundance: .
d_gene: .
j_gene: TRBJ1-2

CDR3nt: TGTGCCTGGAGCCCGACCGGGGAGCTGTTTTTT
CDR3aa: CAWSPTGELFF
v_gene: TRBV30
abundance: .
d_gene: .
j_gene: TRBJ2-2

CDR3nt: TGTGCCAGCAGCTTGGAGTGGGGGCGCGTAGATACGCAGTATTTT
CDR3aa: CASSLEWGRVDTQYF
v_gene: TRBV5-6
abundance: .
d_gene: .
j_gene: TRBJ2-3

CDR3nt: TGTGCCAGCAGTGAAGTTGGGGTCTCTGGAAACACCATATATTTT
CDR3aa: CASSEVGVSGNTIYF
v_gene: TRBV6-1
abundance: .
d_gene: .
j_gene: TRBJ1-3

CDR3nt: TGTGCCAGCAGTGAATGGGGGGCGGGCCAAGAGACCCAGTACTTC
CDR3aa: CASSEWGAGQETQYF
v_gene: TRBV25-1
abundance: once
d_gene: .
j_gene: TRBJ2-5

CDR3nt: TGTGCCAGCAGCACACTCAGGACTAGCGGCACAGATACGCAGTATTTT
CDR3aa: CASSTLRTSGTDTQYF
v_gene: TRBV3-1/TRBV3-2
abundance: .
d_gene: TRBD2
j_gene: TRBJ2-3

CDR3nt: TGTGCCTACAGAGACAGGGGATACACTGAAGCTTTCTTT
CDR3aa: CAYRDRGYTEAFF
v_gene: TRBV30
abundance: .
d_gene: TRBD1
j_gene: TRBJ1-1

CDR3nt: TGTGCCAGCAGCTTGAGGGTCTTGAGCAATCAGCCCCAGCATTTT
CDR3aa: CASSLRVLSNQPQHF
v_gene: TRBV5-6
abundance: .
d_gene: .
j_gene: TRBJ1-5

CDR3nt: TGTGCCAGCAGCCAGAAAAGTATGTTAACGGGGGGCCGTGAAAAACTGTTTTTT
CDR3aa: CASSQKSMLTGGREKLFF
v_gene: TRBV5-6
abundance: .
d_gene: .
j_gene: TRBJ1-4

CDR3nt: TGTGCCAGCAGCTTAGGGACAGTGAAGATAGACGAGCAGTACTTC
CDR3aa: CASSLGTVKIDEQYF
v_gene: TRBV7-9
abundance: .
d_gene: .
j_gene: TRBJ2-7

CDR3nt: TGCGCCAGCAGCCCTAACCCCGGGACAGTCAATCAGCCCCAGCATTTT
CDR3aa: CASSPNPGTVNQPQHF
v_gene: TRBV5-1
abundance: .
d_gene: TRBD1
j_gene: TRBJ1-5

CDR3nt: TGTGCCAGCAGCCCCCGACTAGCGGGAAACTACAATGAGCAGTTCTTC
CDR3aa: CASSPRLAGNYNEQFF
v_gene: TRBV28
abundance: .
d_gene: TRBD2
j_gene: TRBJ2-1

CDR3nt: TGTGCCAGCAGCATAGCCGACTATGGCTACACCTTC
CDR3aa: CASSIADYGYTF
v_gene: TRBV7-9
abundance: .
d_gene: .
j_gene: TRBJ1-2

CDR3nt: TGTGCCAGCAGTTGGAGGGGCTCCTACGAGCAGTACTTC
CDR3aa: CASSWRGSYEQYF
v_gene: TRBV12-3/TRBV12-4
abundance: .
d_gene: .
j_gene: TRBJ2-7

CDR3nt: TGTGCCAGCAGCTACACCGGGACAGGGTACAATGAGCAGTTCTTC
CDR3aa: CASSYTGTGYNEQFF
v_gene: TRBV7-6
abundance: .
d_gene: TRBD1
j_gene: TRBJ2-1

CDR3nt: TGTGCCAGCAGTTCTAGGGGAATGAACACTGAAGCTTTCTTT
CDR3aa: CASSSRGMNTEAFF
v_gene: TRBV28
abundance: .
d_gene: .
j_gene: TRBJ1-1

CDR3nt: TGTGCCACCAGCAGTAGGTCTCTCGGCGCTTTCTTT
CDR3aa: CATSSRSLGAFF
v_gene: TRBV15
abundance: .
d_gene: .
j_gene: TRBJ1-1

CDR3nt: TGTGCCTGGAGTGTCGGGCAGACCAAAAAAGAGACCCAGTACTTC
CDR3aa: CAWSVGQTKKETQYF
v_gene: TRBV30
abundance: .
d_gene: .
j_gene: TRBJ2-5

CDR3nt: TGTGCCAGCAGCTCACTTCTCCGGGACAGGGTAGCCAAAAACATTCAGTACTTC
CDR3aa: CASSSLLRDRVAKNIQYF
v_gene: TRBV5-5
abundance: .
d_gene: TRBD1
j_gene: TRBJ2-4

CDR3nt: TGTGCCAGCAGCGGGACTAGCGGGAGGGCCGGGGAGACCCAGTACTTC
CDR3aa: CASSGTSGRAGETQYF
v_gene: TRBV28
abundance: .
d_gene: TRBD2
j_gene: TRBJ2-5

CDR3nt: TGTGCCAGCAGCGGGGAGAGCGGGGGGGCCGGAAATGAGCAGTTCTTC
CDR3aa: CASSGESGGAGNEQFF
v_gene: TRBV13
abundance: .
d_gene: TRBD2
j_gene: TRBJ2-1

CDR3nt: TGTGCCAGCAGCCTCCTCGGGGGGACGGATGAAAAACTGTTTTTT
CDR3aa: CASSLLGGTDEKLFF
v_gene: TRBV4-2
abundance: .
d_gene: .
j_gene: TRBJ1-4

CDR3nt: TGTGCCATCAGTGACCCGGGCCCCTGGGGCTCCTACAATGAGCAGTTCTTC
CDR3aa: CAISDPGPWGSYNEQFF
v_gene: TRBV10-3
abundance: .
d_gene: .
j_gene: TRBJ2-1

CDR3nt: TGTGCCAGCAGCTTTCAGGGGGCGCGGGGCTATGGCTACACCTTC
CDR3aa: CASSFQGARGYGYTF
v_gene: TRBV7-8
abundance: .
d_gene: TRBD1
j_gene: TRBJ1-2

CDR3nt: TGTGCCACCAGCCTCCGGGGCTACACCTTC
CDR3aa: CATSLRGYTF
v_gene: TRBV15
abundance: .
d_gene: .
j_gene: TRBJ1-2

CDR3nt: TGTGCCAGCAGCTCGAACTATAGATTGACACCCTATGGCTACACCTTC
CDR3aa: CASSSNYRLTPYGYTF
v_gene: TRBV7-6
abundance: .
d_gene: .
j_gene: TRBJ1-2

CDR3nt: TGTGCCAGTAGTCCCGGGACCTCCTACAATGAGCAGTTCTTC
CDR3aa: CASSPGTSYNEQFF
v_gene: TRBV19
abundance: .
d_gene: .
j_gene: TRBJ2-1

CDR3nt: TGTGCCAGCAGTCGTACGACATCCTACGAGCAGTACTTC
CDR3aa: CASSRTTSYEQYF
v_gene: TRBV6-5
abundance: .
d_gene: .
j_gene: TRBJ2-7

CDR3nt: TGCGCCAGCAGCTTTTCCGGGGGCACTGAAGCTTTCTTT
CDR3aa: CASSFSGGTEAFF
v_gene: TRBV5-1
abundance: .
d_gene: .
j_gene: TRBJ1-1

CDR3nt: TGTGCCAGTAGTTCCGCATCGAGGGAGGGCCACGAGCAGTACTTC
CDR3aa: CASSSASREGHEQYF
v_gene: TRBV19
abundance: .
d_gene: TRBD2
j_gene: TRBJ2-7

CDR3nt: TGCGCCAGCAGCCAGGATGACAGGGGCACAGATACGCAGTATTTT
CDR3aa: CASSQDDRGTDTQYF
v_gene: TRBV4-1
abundance: .
d_gene: TRBD1
j_gene: TRBJ2-3

CDR3nt: TGTGCCACCAGTGATCCCCTTGGCCTAGAGAGCTCCTACAATGAGCAGTTCTTC
CDR3aa: CATSDPLGLESSYNEQFF
v_gene: TRBV24-1
abundance: .
d_gene: .
j_gene: TRBJ2-1

CDR3nt: TGTGCCAGCAGCCCATCCATTTTCTCTGGAAACACCATATATTTT
CDR3aa: CASSPSIFSGNTIYF
v_gene: TRBV7-9
abundance: .
d_gene: .
j_gene: TRBJ1-3

CDR3nt: TGTGCCAGTAGTATTCGGGGTTTTCATGGGATGTTAATTTCTGAAGCTTTCTTT
CDR3aa: CASSIRGFHGMLISEAFF
v_gene: TRBV19
abundance: .
d_gene: .
j_gene: TRBJ1-1

CDR3nt: TGTGCCAGCAGCTTAGCGTCAAGCAATCAGCCCCAGCATTTT
CDR3aa: CASSLASSNQPQHF
v_gene: TRBV7-2
abundance: .
d_gene: .
j_gene: TRBJ1-5

CDR3nt: TGTGCCAGTAGTATTGTCGTCGGCAGGGGGCACACTGAAGCTTTCTTT
CDR3aa: CASSIVVGRGHTEAFF
v_gene: TRBV19
abundance: .
d_gene: TRBD1
j_gene: TRBJ1-1

CDR3nt: TGTGCCAGCAGCTCGTACCAAGAGACCCAGTACTTC
CDR3aa: CASSSYQETQYF
v_gene: TRBV7-6
abundance: .
d_gene: .
j_gene: TRBJ2-5

CDR3nt: TGCGCCAGCAGCTCCCGAGAGGGGGGAGGAAACACCATATATTTT
CDR3aa: CASSSREGGGNTIYF
v_gene: TRBV5-1
abundance: .
d_gene: .
j_gene: TRBJ1-3

CDR3nt: TGTGCCAGCAGCGGCTGGACTAGCAATGAGCAGTTCTTC
CDR3aa: CASSGWTSNEQFF
v_gene: TRBV9
abundance: .
d_gene: TRBD2
j_gene: TRBJ2-1

CDR3nt: TGTGCCAGCAGCTTAGCCCGGCCGGGGGTAGGGGCAACTAATGAAAAACTGTTTTTT
CDR3aa: CASSLARPGVGATNEKLFF
v_gene: TRBV7-8
abundance: .
d_gene: .
j_gene: TRBJ1-4

CDR3nt: TGTGCCAGTAAACGAGATAGCAATCAGCCCCAGCATTTT
CDR3aa: CASKRDSNQPQHF
v_gene: TRBV6-5
abundance: .
d_gene: .
j_gene: TRBJ1-5

CDR3nt: TGTGCCAGTAGCTCTTACTCAAATGAAAAACTGTTTTTT
CDR3aa: CASSSYSNEKLFF
v_gene: TRBV19
abundance: .
d_gene: .
j_gene: TRBJ1-4

CDR3nt: TGTGCCAGTAGTCCCCGGGGGTCCTATAATTCACCCCTCCACTTT
CDR3aa: CASSPRGSYNSPLHF
v_gene: TRBV19
abundance: .
d_gene: .
j_gene: TRBJ1-6

CDR3nt: TGTGCCAGCAGCCGAGAGGCTAATCAGCCCCAGCATTTT
CDR3aa: CASSREANQPQHF
v_gene: TRBV5-4
abundance: .
d_gene: .
j_gene: TRBJ1-5

CDR3nt: TGTGCCAGCAGTTTGTCGCTAGGTAATCCCTACAATGAGCAGTTCTTC
CDR3aa: CASSLSLGNPYNEQFF
v_gene: TRBV28
abundance: .
d_gene: .
j_gene: TRBJ2-1

CDR3nt: TGTGCCAGCAGCCGACTAGCGGAATTTAACATTCAGTACTTC
CDR3aa: CASSRLAEFNIQYF
v_gene: TRBV7-8
abundance: .
d_gene: TRBD2
j_gene: TRBJ2-4

CDR3nt: TGTGCCAGCAGCCTCTACCGACTAGCCGGTGGCTCCTACGAGCAGTACTTC
CDR3aa: CASSLYRLAGGSYEQYF
v_gene: TRBV4-2
abundance: .
d_gene: TRBD2
j_gene: TRBJ2-7